This T cell receptor (gamma chain) emerged from a study of γδ T cells in repeated Plasmodium falciparum infection. Study-wide background: Donors were malaria-exposed Malian children or age- and gender-matched Australian children. Study observations and caveats: Vgamma9/Vdelta2+ T cells showed a stable polyclonal repertoire with shared TCRgamma sequences. Compared with Australian children, Malian Vdelta2-negative repertoires seemed more clonal, less diverse, less shared.

This clone came up many times. Its antigen is currently unknown. Additional DNA sequences in this sample encode the identical CDR3. With CATT, TCRdb re-called clones from the multiplex PCR reads. The repertoire holds 25,000 to 35,000 gamma-chain clones, with 1.4% as singletons. Germline-derived CDR1 and CDR2 are EGSTGY and YDSYTSSV. The CDR3 totals 13 residues. Losses at the gene ends were 3 bases for V and 7 bases for J; bases not matched to a gene: 9. Bulk repertoires came from Vgamma9/Vdelta2+ or Vdelta2-negative gammadelta T cells flow-sorted from PBMC. The gene calls are TRGV4 and TRGJ1 or TRGJ2. TCRdb does not report a J gene; here it was assigned by matching the DNA to germline references. This TCR came from a pool of human donors (malaria-infected and uninfected, not separated). The sequenced material came from gamma-delta T cells from blood. The CDR3 protein is CATWDPLNYKKLF. The CDR3 DNA reads TGTGCCACCTGGGATCCCCTTAACTATAAGAAACTCTTT.